A selection of T cell receptor beta chains follows, all from one sample in a study of shared T cell receptors in the human thymus. Here immunoSEQ multiplex PCR was the method, and the copy in TCRdb shows in-frame clones only, minus some. The sample contains 500,000 to 550,000 clones, around three quarters of which appear only once. These data also featured in a second study, about human thymus T cells.

Material: thymocytes. The receptors come from a boy in the first two years of life with a congenital heart defect. The CDR3 runs from the conserved cysteine through the conserved F or W. Fields, in order: D gene, clone size, CDR3 length, J gene, V gene, CDR3 DNA, CDR3 protein. A D gene is named only where the DNA matches it firmly. Where a row states a size, it is once, few, many or the class of an expanded clone; other rows omit it.

D gene: TRBD2
clone size: .
CDR3 length: 16
J gene: TRBJ2-3
V gene: TRBV5-1
CDR3 DNA: TGCGCCAGCAGCTCAGTAGCGGGAGGTTTAACAGATACGCAGTATTTT
CDR3 protein: CASSSVAGGLTDTQYF

D gene: .
clone size: .
CDR3 length: 15
J gene: TRBJ2-7
V gene: TRBV5-1
CDR3 DNA: TGCGCCAGCAGAGAGGAAGGGGGGGACTCCTACGAGCAGTACTTC
CDR3 protein: CASREEGGDSYEQYF

D gene: .
clone size: .
CDR3 length: 16
J gene: TRBJ1-2
V gene: TRBV5-4
CDR3 DNA: TGTGCCAGCAGCTTGCCCGTGGACAGCCTCAAAGGGGGCTACACCTTC
CDR3 protein: CASSLPVDSLKGGYTF

D gene: .
clone size: .
CDR3 length: 19
J gene: TRBJ2-1
V gene: TRBV4-1
CDR3 DNA: TGCGCCAGCAGCCAAAGTTCAACTAGACCCGATCGCTCCTACAATGAGCAGTTCTTC
CDR3 protein: CASSQSSTRPDRSYNEQFF

D gene: .
clone size: once
CDR3 length: 19
J gene: TRBJ2-1
V gene: TRBV30
CDR3 DNA: TGTGCCTGGAGTGTACGGGTCGGGGTTGCTCGTAGCTCCTACAATGAGCAGTTCTTC
CDR3 protein: CAWSVRVGVARSSYNEQFF

D gene: TRBD2
clone size: .
CDR3 length: 13
J gene: TRBJ2-7
V gene: TRBV29-1
CDR3 DNA: TGCAGCGTTGTTACTAGCGGAAGCTACGAGCAGTACTTC
CDR3 protein: CSVVTSGSYEQYF

D gene: .
clone size: few
CDR3 length: 15
J gene: TRBJ1-1
V gene: TRBV6-5
CDR3 DNA: TGTGCCAGCCGCGGCAACAAGAGAGGGAACACTGAAGCTTTCTTT
CDR3 protein: CASRGNKRGNTEAFF

D gene: TRBD1
clone size: .
CDR3 length: 15
J gene: TRBJ1-5
V gene: TRBV6-6
CDR3 DNA: TGTGCCAGCAGTGCGGACAGGGATAGCAATCAGCCCCAGCATTTT
CDR3 protein: CASSADRDSNQPQHF

D gene: .
clone size: .
CDR3 length: 16
J gene: TRBJ2-3
V gene: TRBV5-6
CDR3 DNA: TGTGCCAGCAGCTTGGACCCCACCGGACTCCCAGATACGCAGTATTTT
CDR3 protein: CASSLDPTGLPDTQYF

D gene: .
clone size: few
CDR3 length: 14
J gene: TRBJ1-1
V gene: TRBV5-6
CDR3 DNA: TGTGCCAGCAGCCATGGACAGTTGAACACTGAAGCTTTCTTT
CDR3 protein: CASSHGQLNTEAFF

D gene: .
clone size: once
CDR3 length: 18
J gene: TRBJ1-3
V gene: TRBV12-5
CDR3 DNA: TGTGCTAGTGGTTTGTCCCTTTTATACCGGGACACCAGAAACACCATATATTTT
CDR3 protein: CASGLSLLYRDTRNTIYF

D gene: .
clone size: .
CDR3 length: 14
J gene: TRBJ1-4
V gene: TRBV5-5
CDR3 DNA: TGTGCCAGCAGCCCGGGGCAGGGGAATGAAAAACTGTTTTTT
CDR3 protein: CASSPGQGNEKLFF

D gene: .
clone size: .
CDR3 length: 16
J gene: TRBJ2-7
V gene: TRBV21-1
CDR3 DNA: TGTGCCAGCAGATACCCGGACGGGGTCAACTCCTACGAGCAGTACTTC
CDR3 protein: CASRYPDGVNSYEQYF

D gene: .
clone size: .
CDR3 length: 13
J gene: TRBJ2-7
V gene: TRBV11-2
CDR3 DNA: TGTGCCAGCAGCTTAGGACAATCCTACGAGCAGTACTTC
CDR3 protein: CASSLGQSYEQYF

D gene: TRBD1
clone size: .
CDR3 length: 15
J gene: TRBJ1-2
V gene: TRBV10-1
CDR3 DNA: TGCGCCAGCAGTGAGAAGGGACAGGGATCCCATGGCTACACCTTC
CDR3 protein: CASSEKGQGSHGYTF

D gene: TRBD1
clone size: .
CDR3 length: 18
J gene: TRBJ1-2
V gene: TRBV18
CDR3 DNA: TGTGCCAGCTCACCCCCGGACAGGCTCCCGCGGCTTCCCTATGGCTACACCTTC
CDR3 protein: CASSPPDRLPRLPYGYTF

D gene: .
clone size: .
CDR3 length: 13
J gene: TRBJ1-1
V gene: TRBV4-3
CDR3 DNA: TGCGCCAGCAGCCCGGGACAAAACACTGAAGCTTTCTTT
CDR3 protein: CASSPGQNTEAFF

D gene: TRBD2
clone size: .
CDR3 length: 16
J gene: TRBJ2-5
V gene: TRBV5-4
CDR3 DNA: TGTGCCAGCAGCTCGGGACTAGCGGGAGGGCCGGAGACCCAGTACTTC
CDR3 protein: CASSSGLAGGPETQYF

D gene: .
clone size: .
CDR3 length: 17
J gene: TRBJ2-7
V gene: TRBV6-1
CDR3 DNA: TGTGCCAGCAGTGAAGCGATAAGGACCAGGGGAACCTACGAGCAGTACTTC
CDR3 protein: CASSEAIRTRGTYEQYF

D gene: .
clone size: .
CDR3 length: 11
J gene: TRBJ1-3
V gene: TRBV15
CDR3 DNA: TGTGCCACCAGCGCGAAAAACACCATATATTTT
CDR3 protein: CATSAKNTIYF

D gene: TRBD1
clone size: .
CDR3 length: 19
J gene: TRBJ2-1
V gene: TRBV2
CDR3 DNA: TGTGCCAGCAGAGCATCATATCCCATCCGGGACAGGTCCTACAATGAGCAGTTCTTC
CDR3 protein: CASRASYPIRDRSYNEQFF

D gene: .
clone size: few
CDR3 length: 13
J gene: TRBJ2-7
V gene: TRBV13
CDR3 DNA: TGTGCCAGCGCATCAAGGGGATCCTACGAGCAGTACTTC
CDR3 protein: CASASRGSYEQYF

D gene: TRBD2
clone size: .
CDR3 length: 16
J gene: TRBJ2-7
V gene: TRBV19
CDR3 DNA: TGTGCCAGTACCAAATCCCCGGGACTAGCAGTTTACGAGCAGTACTTC
CDR3 protein: CASTKSPGLAVYEQYF

D gene: TRBD1
clone size: .
CDR3 length: 17
J gene: TRBJ2-5
V gene: TRBV7-7
CDR3 DNA: TGTGCTAGCAGCATCCCGGGACAGGGAGGAATGCAAGAGACCCAGTACTTC
CDR3 protein: CASSIPGQGGMQETQYF

D gene: .
clone size: .
CDR3 length: 15
J gene: TRBJ2-2
V gene: TRBV28
CDR3 DNA: TGTGCCAGCAGCAGCCTCCCCGGGGACACCGGGGAGCTGTTTTTT
CDR3 protein: CASSSLPGDTGELFF

D gene: TRBD2
clone size: .
CDR3 length: 15
J gene: TRBJ2-3
V gene: TRBV7-6
CDR3 DNA: TGTGCCAGCAGCTTAGAACGGGAGGTCCCAGATACGCAGTATTTT
CDR3 protein: CASSLEREVPDTQYF

D gene: TRBD2
clone size: .
CDR3 length: 16
J gene: TRBJ2-5
V gene: TRBV2
CDR3 DNA: TGTGCCAGCATGGGGGGCAGGGCGGGAGGCGGGGAGACCCAGTACTTC
CDR3 protein: CASMGGRAGGGETQYF

D gene: TRBD2
clone size: once
CDR3 length: 18
J gene: TRBJ2-5
V gene: TRBV6-1
CDR3 DNA: TGTGCCAGCAGTGATATGCCTAGCGGGAACCGGCGCCAAGAGACCCAGTACTTC
CDR3 protein: CASSDMPSGNRRQETQYF

D gene: TRBD1
clone size: .
CDR3 length: 14
J gene: TRBJ1-1
V gene: TRBV11-3
CDR3 DNA: TGTGCCAGCAGCCCCGTCAGGGGGGACACTGAAGCTTTCTTT
CDR3 protein: CASSPVRGDTEAFF

D gene: TRBD1
clone size: .
CDR3 length: 15
J gene: TRBJ2-5
V gene: TRBV6-1
CDR3 DNA: TGTGCCAGCAGTGACCGAGGACAGGGCCAAGAGACCCAGTACTTC
CDR3 protein: CASSDRGQGQETQYF

D gene: TRBD2
clone size: .
CDR3 length: 16
J gene: TRBJ2-5
V gene: TRBV27
CDR3 DNA: TGTGCCAGCAGTTTCCGTAGCGGGGGGGCGTTAGAGACCCAGTACTTC
CDR3 protein: CASSFRSGGALETQYF

D gene: TRBD2
clone size: .
CDR3 length: 18
J gene: TRBJ2-1
V gene: TRBV5-1
CDR3 DNA: TGCGCCAGCACAAGCGGGGGCCCTGGCGGGCCCTGCTACAATGAGCAGTTCTTC
CDR3 protein: CASTSGGPGGPCYNEQFF

D gene: .
clone size: .
CDR3 length: 13
J gene: TRBJ1-4
V gene: TRBV6-1
CDR3 DNA: TGTGCCAGCAAGTTCCAGGGGAGAGAAAAACTGTTTTTT
CDR3 protein: CASKFQGREKLFF

D gene: .
clone size: .
CDR3 length: 15
J gene: TRBJ1-3
V gene: TRBV6-1
CDR3 DNA: TGTGCCAGCAGTGAAATCCTCGGGGTAGTGGACACCATATATTTT
CDR3 protein: CASSEILGVVDTIYF

D gene: TRBD2
clone size: few
CDR3 length: 17
J gene: TRBJ2-1
V gene: TRBV2
CDR3 DNA: TGTGCCAGCAGGGACCCTCGACTAGCGGGAGAGAGTGATGAGCAGTTCTTC
CDR3 protein: CASRDPRLAGESDEQFF

D gene: TRBD2
clone size: .
CDR3 length: 15
J gene: TRBJ2-3
V gene: TRBV28
CDR3 DNA: TGTGCCACCACCGCTCCGGGACTAGCGGAAGATACGCAGTATTTT
CDR3 protein: CATTAPGLAEDTQYF

D gene: TRBD1
clone size: few
CDR3 length: 14
J gene: TRBJ1-1
V gene: TRBV5-1
CDR3 DNA: TGCGCCAGCAGAGGGGACAGGAGAGGGACTGAAGCTTTCTTT
CDR3 protein: CASRGDRRGTEAFF

D gene: .
clone size: .
CDR3 length: 16
J gene: TRBJ1-2
V gene: TRBV30
CDR3 DNA: TGTGCCTGGAGCGCCAATGCAGGTTATAAGGACTATGGCTACACCTTC
CDR3 protein: CAWSANAGYKDYGYTF

D gene: .
clone size: .
CDR3 length: 13
J gene: TRBJ1-5
V gene: TRBV7-9
CDR3 DNA: TGTGCCAGCAGCTTAGGACAGAATCAGCCCCAGCATTTT
CDR3 protein: CASSLGQNQPQHF

D gene: TRBD1
clone size: .
CDR3 length: 16
J gene: TRBJ1-5
V gene: TRBV7-8
CDR3 DNA: TGTGCCAGCAGCACCCAGGGGGCGTATGGCAATCAGCCCCAGCATTTT
CDR3 protein: CASSTQGAYGNQPQHF

D gene: TRBD1
clone size: .
CDR3 length: 12
J gene: TRBJ2-7
V gene: TRBV30
CDR3 DNA: TGTGCCTGGCGACAGGGAAGCTACGAGCAGTACTTC
CDR3 protein: CAWRQGSYEQYF

D gene: .
clone size: .
CDR3 length: 14
J gene: TRBJ2-3
V gene: TRBV29-1
CDR3 DNA: TGCAGCGTTGAATCCCTTAGGGAGGTGGATACGCAGTATTTT
CDR3 protein: CSVESLREVDTQYF

D gene: .
clone size: .
CDR3 length: 16
J gene: TRBJ2-7
V gene: TRBV5-5
CDR3 DNA: TGTGCCAGCAACCCGAAGATGTCGGACTGGGCCCACGAGCAGTACTTC
CDR3 protein: CASNPKMSDWAHEQYF

D gene: TRBD2
clone size: few
CDR3 length: 14
J gene: TRBJ2-3
V gene: TRBV29-1
CDR3 DNA: TGCAGCGGAAGACTAGCGGGAGCGGAGGATACGCAGTATTTT
CDR3 protein: CSGRLAGAEDTQYF

D gene: TRBD1
clone size: .
CDR3 length: 18
J gene: TRBJ2-2
V gene: TRBV7-3
CDR3 DNA: TGTGCCAGCAGCTCCCCCGGGACAGGGGGCATTGGAACCGGGGAGCTGTTTTTT
CDR3 protein: CASSSPGTGGIGTGELFF

D gene: .
clone size: .
CDR3 length: 12
J gene: TRBJ1-1
V gene: TRBV9
CDR3 DNA: TGTGCCAGCAGCTCAAACACCCTGGAAGCTTTCTTT
CDR3 protein: CASSSNTLEAFF

D gene: .
clone size: once
CDR3 length: 14
J gene: TRBJ2-5
V gene: TRBV19
CDR3 DNA: TGTGCCAGTAGTATAAAGGAGAACAGGGAGACCCAGTACTTC
CDR3 protein: CASSIKENRETQYF

D gene: .
clone size: .
CDR3 length: 16
J gene: TRBJ2-2
V gene: TRBV5-1
CDR3 DNA: TGCGCCAGCAACCGAGGAGGGATCGCTGGCACCGGGGAGCTGTTTTTT
CDR3 protein: CASNRGGIAGTGELFF

D gene: .
clone size: .
CDR3 length: 18
J gene: TRBJ1-5
V gene: TRBV10-3
CDR3 DNA: TGTGCCATCAGTGAGGGGGCACACGAATTAACTCACAATCAGCCCCAGCATTTT
CDR3 protein: CAISEGAHELTHNQPQHF

D gene: .
clone size: .
CDR3 length: 16
J gene: TRBJ1-1
V gene: TRBV5-1
CDR3 DNA: TGCGCCAGCGGGGTTGGGGGGGCGCGACAGAACACTGAAGCTTTCTTT
CDR3 protein: CASGVGGARQNTEAFF

D gene: TRBD2
clone size: .
CDR3 length: 14
J gene: TRBJ2-2
V gene: TRBV29-1
CDR3 DNA: TGCAGCGCGGCGGGACTAGCGGGAACCGGGGAGCTGTTTTTT
CDR3 protein: CSAAGLAGTGELFF

D gene: .
clone size: .
CDR3 length: 17
J gene: TRBJ2-5
V gene: TRBV25-1
CDR3 DNA: TGTGCCAGCAGTGAATGGGGGGTAGCGGTCCCTGGGGAGACCCAGTACTTC
CDR3 protein: CASSEWGVAVPGETQYF